This TCR beta chain was profiled in a study of CD8 T cells in ankylosing spondylitis (dated by TCRdb to the late 2010s). Notes on the research overall: The study set out to find disease-linked TCR variants by profiling T cell receptor beta repertoires in ankylosing spondylitis patients and healthy donors. Peripheral blood samples were taken, and synovial fluid was additionally collected from ankylosing spondylitis patients. The whole study cohort included over a hundred healthy donors and 20 to 30 ankylosing spondylitis patients.

Remarks on this clonotype: Its antigen remains unidentified. It has no much larger one-base neighbor in the sample; base qualities were not kept.

Data came from an Illumina HiSeq 2500. TCR beta libraries were prepared by quantitative 5'-RACE with molecular barcodes. Per the authors' processing: A new computational method based on a probabilistic model of VDJ rearrangement was used to identify disease-linked TCR variants. TCRdb reworked the public reads: Q25 trimming with fastp, MiXCR clone assembly, productive beta chains retained. Each CDR3 protein gets just one entry, which takes the most common genes and DNA from the rows behind it. Clone size and V and J calls follow TCRdb, not the original study. This sample has hundreds of thousands of distinct CDR3 sequences in its table, and 25% to 30% of those were observed once. Approximately 1% of the sample is in the top ten clones. Results the study describes overall, beyond this receptor: Blood from ankylosing spondylitis patients appeared to be characterized by a TCR beta motif made up of under ten highly homologous amino acid variants. The disease-linked clones had a CD8+ phenotype and were found at relatively low frequencies in peripheral blood. Some motif variants were previously reported in synovial fluid and blood of reactive arthritis patients, suggesting common disease-initiation mechanisms. According to the report, matched synovial fluid samples from ankylosing spondylitis patients were significantly enriched for the disease-linked clones.

A distance of 17 bases separates the germline ends of V and J, which lose 4 bases and 0 bases respectively. In the germline V gene, CDR1 corresponds to SGHDT and CDR2 to YYEEEE. The CDR3 sequence holds 16 residues, the cysteine and phenylalanine included. Only CDR3 DNA is held: 48 bases, read in frame from base 1. The TCR sequence derives from a male donor with ankylosing spondylitis. The chain is assembled from TRBV5-6 and TRBJ2-7; the D gene is perhaps TRBD1 or TRBD2, as each covers 5 bases. Sequenced: blood, either unsorted or a sorted T cell fraction (not recorded which). The CDR3 reads as follows: CASSRRRDLDSYEQYF. In nucleotides, the sequence is TGTGCCAGCAGCCGTAGAAGGGACCTCGACTCCTACGAGCAGTACTTC.